This TCR beta chain is from a study of blood T cell repertoires in COVID-19. For the study at large: The origin of the acute and convalescent COVID-19 samples was the United States, Italy and Spain. Sources were T cells, B-cell-depleted T cells, or PBMCs; the material itself was cDNA or gDNA.

Per the original data handling: Estimates of nucleated cell counts were drawn from the amplification of reference gene primers. Profiling relied on immunoSEQ multiplex PCR, and the TCRdb table lists in-frame clones only, not all of them. The V and J calls and clone size were taken over from that table, and D and trimming were inferred from the DNA. Found here are some 110,000 clones, more than 80% of them singletons; the top ten hold almost 4.5%. Trimming cost V 8 bases and J 8 bases, with 21 bases left between them. Germline assignment: CDR1 SGHAT and CDR2 FQNNGV. The CDR3 length is 15 residues. This TCR derives from a middle-aged man with acute or convalescent COVID-19. The specimen was peripheral blood. The rearrangement uses TRBV11-2 and TRBJ2-2, with unresolved D. This CDR3 reads CASGYAPESRGELFF. In nucleotides, the CDR3 is TGTGCCAGCGGCTACGCCCCCGAGAGTAGAGGGGAGCTGTTTTTT.